A single sample gave rise to the 30 T cell receptor beta chains below, sequenced in a study of early T cells in non-severe SARS-CoV-2 infection. TCRdb processed the 5' RACE reads anew with MiXCR; each CDR3 protein has one entry. Of about 31,000 distinct CDR3 sequences listed, less than 8.5% are singletons. The input for sequencing was whole blood, taken at baseline. These receptors originate from an adult who was a healthcare worker with PCR-confirmed SARS-CoV-2 infection or an uninfected control (not recorded which).

This clonotype showed up just a few times. The chain links TRBV27 to TRBJ2-2; no reliable D call. Looked up from germline, CDR1 is MNHEY and CDR2 is SMNVEV (reference sequence). V lost 4 bases and J lost 2, with 5 bases in between. This CDR3 comprises 13 residues. CDR3 sequence: CASSSYNTGELFF. The CDR3 DNA sequence: TGTGCCAGCAGTTCCTATAACACCGGGGAGCTGTTTTTT.

The chain joins TRBV18 to TRBJ2-1, with 7 bases aligning to TRBD1. V dropped 4 bases and J dropped 5; count of bases not matched to a gene: 8. CDR3 length: 15 amino acids. CDR1 is KGHSH, CDR2 LQKENI, per germline. CDR3: CASSLRDRDDNEQFF. CDR3 DNA sequence: TGTGCCAGCTCACTCAGAGACAGGGATGACAATGAGCAGTTCTTC.

The J gene is TRBJ2-2, the V gene TRBV7-8; D might be TRBD2 (6 bases). V was cut by 1 base and J by 7 bases, with 10 bases left in between. CDR1 is SGHVS and CDR2 is FQNEAQ in the germline V gene. The CDR3 spans 14 residues. This chain's CDR3 is CASSLGREGGELFF. The CDR3 nucleotides read TGTGCCAGCAGCTTAGGGCGGGAAGGCGGGGAGCTGTTTTTT.

The chain recombines TRBV19 with TRBJ2-6; 8 bases fit TRBD1. The CDR3 contains 19 residues. The V gene end was trimmed by 2 bases and the J gene end by 1 base; junction bases not matched to a gene: 10. Per germline, CDR1 LNHDA and CDR2 SQIVND (reference sequence). CDR3 sequence: CASSIRQGAVSSGANVLTF. In DNA, the CDR3 is TGTGCCAGTAGTATACGCCAGGGGGCCGTATCTTCTGGGGCCAACGTCCTGACTTTC.

The table lists this clonotype with a few counts. The V call is TRBV4-1, the J call TRBJ1-1; 7 bases agree with TRBD1. There are 14 residues in the CDR3. V trimming: 3 bases; J trimming: 2 bases; junction bases outside the gene matches: 3. CDR1 and CDR2 from the germline V gene are MGHRA and YSYEKL. As DNA, the CDR3 is TGCGCCAGCAGCCAGCGGACAGGTAACACTGAAGCTTTCTTT. It codes for CASSQRTGNTEAFF.

The rearrangement uses TRBV7-2 and TRBJ2-2; D uncertain. Germline V lookup: CDR1 SGHTA, CDR2 FQGNSA. Between the trimmed V and J ends, which lost 6 bases and 0 bases, there was a span of 8 bases. This CDR3 region has 14 residues. The CDR3 sequence is CASSLTANTGELFF. CDR3 nucleotides: TGTGCCAGCAGTTTAACAGCGAACACCGGGGAGCTGTTTTTT.

The rearrangement links TRBV3-1 to TRBJ2-7, with D perhaps TRBD1 (6 bases). The CDR3 runs 15 residues. Trimming stripped 4 bases from V and 3 bases from J, with 16 bases between. Germline loops: CDR1 LGHDT, CDR2 YNNKEL (reference sequence). The chain's CDR3 is CASSPTQGSVYEQYF. The CDR3 DNA reads TGTGCCAGCAGCCCCACCCAGGGGTCGGTCTACGAGCAGTACTTC.

In its sample, this clonotype was seen a few times. The rearrangement uses TRBV29-1 and TRBJ2-2; D call uncertain. The CDR3 consists of 13 residues. V was trimmed by 2 bases and J by 3 bases, leaving 7 bases between them. Germline V gene data show CDR1 as SQVTM and CDR2 as ANQGSEA. The CDR3 DNA reads as TGCAGCGTTGAAAACGAATACACCGGGGAGCTGTTTTTT. Amino acid sequence: CSVENEYTGELFF.

Many counts were recorded for this clonotype. The chain uses TRBV6-6 and TRBJ2-7; D possibly matches TRBD1 or TRBD2 (5 bases each). V lost 6 bases and J 2 bases, leaving 11 bases between the germline ends. This CDR3 contains 13 residues. Germline lookup yields CDR1 MNHNY and CDR2 SVGAGI (reference sequence). The CDR3 coding sequence is TGTGCCAGCAGAACCGGGACGGCCTACGAGCAGTACTTC. This gives the protein CASRTGTAYEQYF.

This clonotype was observed many times. The J gene is TRBJ2-1, the V gene TRBV24-1, with 9 bases aligning to TRBD2. Unmatched junction bases numbered 9, after V lost 6 bases and J lost 4 bases. The germline V gene encodes CDR1 KGHDR and CDR2 SFDVKD. CDR3 length: 16 amino acids. CDR3: CATSPRTSAYYNEQFF. As DNA, the CDR3 is TGTGCCACCAGTCCCAGGACTAGCGCCTATTACAATGAGCAGTTCTTC.

About this clonotype itself: Sequence at one end of the junction differs from germline and may be a read error. The rearrangement links TRBV5-1 to TRBJ2-6, with 7 nucleotides matching TRBD1. The CDR3 runs 13 residues. Germline CDR1 and CDR2: SGHRS and YFSETQ. The CDR3: CASSLQGSNVLSF. In DNA, the CDR3 is TGCGCCAGCAGCTTACAGGGGTCCAACGTCCTGTCTTTC.

This clonotype showed up many times. J is TRBJ2-4 and V is TRBV29-1; D not certain. The CDR3 loop spans 12 amino acids. Trimming removed 3 bases at V and 0 bases at J, with 3 bases between. Germline values: CDR1 SQVTM, CDR2 ANQGSEA. CDR3 coding DNA: TGCAGCGTTGAGATAGCCAAAAACATTCAGTACTTC. Residues: CSVEIAKNIQYF.

The rearrangement uses TRBV20-1 and TRBJ1-6; no firm D call. The length of the CDR3 is 13 residues. The germline gives CDR1 DFQATT, CDR2 SNEGSKA (reference sequence). V lost 6 bases and J 6 bases, leaving 12 bases between the germline ends. CDR3 protein: CSAKEVGNSPLHF. DNA for the CDR3: TGCAGTGCAAAGGAGGTCGGTAATTCACCCCTCCACTTT.

This clonotype was picked up a small number of times. The chain is built from TRBV12-3 or TRBV12-4 and TRBJ1-2; D is perhaps TRBD1 (5 bases). The ends were cut back, 6 bases at V and 2 bases at J, with 19 bases in the middle. This CDR3 is 16 amino acids long. DNA of the CDR3: TGTGCCAGCAGCCCCCTGTGGGGGAGGAAAAACTATGGCTACACCTTC. Translation gives CASSPLWGRKNYGYTF.

This clonotype showed up many times. J is TRBJ2-1 and V is TRBV9; D is uncertain. CDR1 is SGDLS and CDR2 is YYNGEE in the germline V gene. This CDR3 is built from 11 residues. The V gene lost 5 bases and the J gene lost 4 bases, with 4 bases spanning the gap. CDR3 coding DNA: TGTGCCAGCAGTCTTTACAATGAGCAGTTCTTC. Its translation is CASSLYNEQFF.

As regards this clonotype: Germline is not matched at one junction end, which may reflect a read error. The gene calls are TRBV19 and TRBJ2-3, with D unresolved. The CDR3 is 14 residues long. The germline V gene has CDR1 LNHDA and CDR2 SQIVND (reference sequence). The CDR3 DNA reads as TGTGACAGTAGAGAAACGCGCGCTACAGATACGCAGTATTTT. As protein: CDSRETRATDTQYF.

Many counts were recorded for this clonotype. The chain couples TRBV28 to TRBJ2-1; 12 nucleotides align to TRBD2. The trim removed 6 bases at V and 8 bases at J, leaving 8 bases unmatched. The CDR3 consists of 15 residues. Germline-derived CDR1 and CDR2 are MDHEN and SYDVKM. DNA for the CDR3: TGTGCCAGCAGCCCTAGCGGGAGGGCCTTGTATGAGCAGTTCTTC. Translation gives CASSPSGRALYEQFF.

This clonotype was seen ten or more times. V and J are TRBV28 and TRBJ2-7; 7 bases match TRBD1. This CDR3 is 15 amino acids long. Trimming cost V 6 bases and J 1 base; bases outside gene matches: 9. The V gene's germline CDR1 is MDHEN and CDR2 SYDVKM. The CDR3 coding sequence is TGTGCCAGCAGCCCGGACAGGTTAAGGTCCTACGAGCAGTACTTC. This translates into CASSPDRLRSYEQYF.

The table lists this clonotype with a few counts. J is TRBJ1-1 and V is TRBV20-1; TRBD1 aligns across 8 bases. The junction had 2 bases not matched to a gene; V was cut back by 1 base and J by 4 bases. This CDR3 is built from 13 residues. Germline CDR1 reads DFQATT; CDR2 reads SNEGSKA (reference sequence). The CDR3 protein is CSARGRGRTEAFF. The CDR3 DNA reads as TGCAGTGCTAGAGGCAGGGGGCGCACTGAAGCTTTCTTT.

The table lists this clonotype with a few counts. V usage is TRBV5-1 and J usage is TRBJ2-1; no definite D call. The CDR3 contains 16 residues. From germline, CDR1 is SGHRS and CDR2 YFSETQ. Trimming pared 2 bases from V and 0 bases from J, leaving 12 bases between. CDR3 region: CASSFQTSVSYNEQFF. CDR3 in DNA: TGCGCCAGCAGCTTCCAAACATCGGTCTCCTACAATGAGCAGTTCTTC.

This clonotype has a count of ten or more. The chain has TRBV6-5 and TRBJ2-5; D is possibly TRBD2 (5 bases). Germline CDR1 reads MNHEY; CDR2 reads SVGAGI. V shed 10 bases and J shed 2 bases, with 17 bases lying between them. This CDR3 comprises 14 residues. CDR3 loop: CATRQNGEQETQYF. CDR3 coding DNA: TGTGCCACCCGTCAAAACGGGGAACAAGAGACCCAGTACTTC.

This clonotype appeared many times. CDR3 sequence: CASSFLAGSTDTQYF. DNA of the CDR3: TGTGCCAGCAGTTTCTTAGCGGGAAGCACAGATACGCAGTATTTT. The genes are TRBV27 and TRBJ2-3, with 8 bases that match TRBD2. The germline V gene encodes CDR1 MNHEY and CDR2 SMNVEV (reference sequence). This CDR3 is built from 15 residues. V lost 3 bases and J lost 0; bases outside the gene matches: 2.

This chain joins TRBV18 and TRBJ2-5; the D gene is possibly TRBD1 (5 bases). The germline V gene encodes CDR1 KGHSH and CDR2 LQKENI. Trimming left V 3 bases short and J 4 bases short, with 9 bases between. This CDR3 has 13 amino acids. The CDR3 sequence is CASSPQGPETQYF. CDR3 in DNA: TGTGCCAGCTCACCGCAGGGCCCAGAGACCCAGTACTTC.

This clonotype was picked up a small number of times. The chain carries TRBV20-1 and TRBJ2-4; D unresolved. CDR3 length: 14 amino acids. V was pared by 3 bases and J by 7 bases, with 16 bases between. From germline, CDR1 is DFQATT and CDR2 SNEGSKA (reference sequence). The CDR3 DNA sequence: TGCAGTGCTAGTCCCCCCGACTTGGCTAACATTCAGTACTTC. Translated: CSASPPDLANIQYF.

This clonotype was detected a few times. V usage is TRBV20-1 and J usage is TRBJ1-2; 7 bases line up with TRBD1. Germline V gene sequence: CDR1 DFQATT, CDR2 SNEGSKA (reference sequence). This CDR3 spans 14 amino acids. V was pared by 2 bases and J by 3 bases, with 6 bases of the junction left unmatched. Here the CDR3 reads CSARSGGGDYGYTF. Here the CDR3 DNA reads TGCAGTGCTAGATCGGGAGGGGGCGACTATGGCTACACCTTC.

The V gene is TRBV27, the J gene TRBJ2-7, with D perhaps given as TRBD1 or TRBD2 (5 bases each). V gave up 6 bases and J gave up 0 bases, with 12 bases separating them. The CDR3 loop spans 14 amino acids. Germline-derived CDR1 and CDR2 are MNHEY and SMNVEV (reference sequence). The CDR3 nucleotides are TGTGCCAGCAGGAAAGGGGACCTCTCCTACGAGCAGTACTTC. It codes for CASRKGDLSYEQYF.

This clonotype was picked up many times. V gene TRBV27 combines with J gene TRBJ1-1; 7 nucleotides match TRBD1. Unmatched junction bases numbered 11, after V lost 3 bases and J lost 1 base. The CDR3 is 17 residues long. Germline CDR1 is MNHEY and CDR2 is SMNVEV (reference sequence). The CDR3 is CASSFFPGGDGNTEAFF. The CDR3 DNA reads TGTGCCAGCAGTTTTTTTCCAGGGGGTGACGGGAACACTGAAGCTTTCTTT.

This clonotype was seen ten or more times. This rearrangement joins TRBV9 to TRBJ2-5, with D uncertain. The V end was cut by 1 base, the J end by 0 bases, with 4 bases between. The CDR3 is made up of 13 amino acids. Germline V gene lookup returns CDR1 SGDLS and CDR2 YYNGEE. The CDR3 DNA reads TGTGCCAGCAGCGTAACGGACCAAGAGACCCAGTACTTC. Its translation: CASSVTDQETQYF. Looking up the rest from reference TRBV9 and TRBJ2-5 gives the full variable domain: DSGVTQTPKHLITATGQRVTLRCSPRSGDLSVYWYQQSLDQGLQFLIQYYNGEERAKGNILERFSAQQFPDLHSELNLSSLELGDSALYFCASSVTDQETQYFGPGTRLLVL.

V and J are TRBV20-1 and TRBJ2-6; D remains ambiguous. The CDR3 sequence is 14 residues long. Between the trimmed V and J ends, which lost 3 bases and 1 base, there was a span of 7 bases. CDR1 and CDR2 from the germline V gene are DFQATT and SNEGSKA (reference sequence). CDR3 nucleotide sequence: TGCAGTGCTAGTGGCAATTCTGGGGCCAACGTCCTGACTTTC. Translated: CSASGNSGANVLTF.

This clonotype was seen more than once but under ten times. This chain links TRBV12-2 with TRBJ2-7; TRBD2 is taken as the D call from the table, unchecked against the DNA. TRBV12-2 is labeled a pseudogene. The CDR3 is made up of 17 amino acids. The CDR3 nucleotides read TGTGCAAGTCGCTCAGGACTAGCGGGAGAACGGGGTTACGAGCAGTACGTC. Its translation is CASRSGLAGERGYEQYV.